What follows describes a single TCR beta chain. The data are from a study of blood T cell repertoires in COVID-19. Study at large: COVID-19 samples, acute and convalescent, were from the United States, Italy and Spain. PBMCs, B-cell-depleted T cells, or T cells provided the cDNA or gDNA that made up the material.

Authors' methods: Reference gene primer amplification yielded estimated nucleated cell counts. The table came from immunoSEQ multiplex PCR; TCRdb's copy has only in-frame clones and leaves some out. V and J calls and clone size are as listed in that table; D and trimming were resolved from the DNA. The data hold 180,000 or so clones, with 84% observed a single time. The CDR3 extends over 18 amino acids. Germline V gives CDR1 MDHEN, CDR2 SYDVKM. With 4 bases clipped from V and 0 bases from J, the junction kept 7 bases outside the gene matches. The rearrangement links TRBV28 to TRBJ2-6, with 9 bases aligning to TRBD1. The TCR was taken from a man aged 35-49 years who had recovered from COVID-19. The specimen was peripheral blood. The CDR3 here is CASSYLGQGPSGANVLTF. CDR3 nucleotide sequence: TGTGCCAGCAGTTACTTGGGACAGGGCCCCTCTGGGGCCAACGTCCTGACTTTC.